The following is a TCR beta chain sequence with its context. The data originate from a study of CD8 T cells in Susac syndrome. When the RNA was reverse transcribed, random hexamers were used with an input of roughly 0.5 to 1 ug. TCRdb itself ran the immunoSEQ multiplex PCR reads through MiXCR, one entry per CDR3 protein. Of roughly 200,000 distinct CDR3 sequences listed, roughly 92% were seen once; the top ten hold over 0.095%. The sequenced sample consisted of CD4+ T cells from PBMCs. The source is a human donor with Susac syndrome.

This CDR3 reads CASSLRPGTPNTEAFF. The DNA of the CDR3 is TGTGCCAGCAGCTTACGTCCGGGGACCCCTAACACTGAAGCTTTCTTT. The chain employs TRBV11-2 and TRBJ1-1; D perhaps matches TRBD1 (5 bases). The length of the CDR3 is 16 residues. With 2 bases removed from V and 2 bases from J, the gap between germline ends came to 15 bases. Germline CDR1 and CDR2: SGHAT and FQNNGV.